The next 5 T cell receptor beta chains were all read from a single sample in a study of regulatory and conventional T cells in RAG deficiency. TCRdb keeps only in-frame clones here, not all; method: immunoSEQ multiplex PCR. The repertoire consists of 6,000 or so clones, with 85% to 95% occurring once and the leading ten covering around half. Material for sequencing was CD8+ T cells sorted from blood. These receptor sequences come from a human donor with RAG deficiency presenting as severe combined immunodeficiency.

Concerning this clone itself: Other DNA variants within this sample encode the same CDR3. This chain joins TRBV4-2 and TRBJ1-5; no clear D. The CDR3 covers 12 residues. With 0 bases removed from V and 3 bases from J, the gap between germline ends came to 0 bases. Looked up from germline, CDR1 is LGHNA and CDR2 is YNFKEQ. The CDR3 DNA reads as TGTGCCAGCAGCCAAGACAATCAGCCCCAGCATTTT. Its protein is CASSQDNQPQHF.

The CDR3 reads CASSSGTSSTDTQYF. In DNA form, the CDR3 reads TGCGCCAGCAGTTCCGGGACTTCTAGCACAGATACGCAGTATTTT. This chain links TRBV5-1 with TRBJ2-3; D possibly corresponds to TRBD2 (6 bases). Deletions cut 5 bases from V and 0 bases from J, with 13 bases between. This CDR3 comprises 15 residues. Germline CDR1 is SGHRS and CDR2 is YFSETQ.

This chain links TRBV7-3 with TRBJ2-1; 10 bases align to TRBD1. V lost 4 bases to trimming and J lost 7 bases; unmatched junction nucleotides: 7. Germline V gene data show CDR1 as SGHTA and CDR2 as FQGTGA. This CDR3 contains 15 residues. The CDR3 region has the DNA TGTGCCAGCAGCTCCCCCAGGACAGGGGGAAATGAGCAGTTCTTC. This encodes CASSSPRTGGNEQFF.

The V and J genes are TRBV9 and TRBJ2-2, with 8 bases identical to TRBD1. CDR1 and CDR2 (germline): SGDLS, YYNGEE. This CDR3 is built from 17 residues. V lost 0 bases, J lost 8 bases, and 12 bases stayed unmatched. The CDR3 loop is CASSVEGQGIPTGELFF. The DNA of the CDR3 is TGTGCCAGCAGCGTAGAAGGACAGGGTATTCCAACGGGGGAGCTGTTTTTT.

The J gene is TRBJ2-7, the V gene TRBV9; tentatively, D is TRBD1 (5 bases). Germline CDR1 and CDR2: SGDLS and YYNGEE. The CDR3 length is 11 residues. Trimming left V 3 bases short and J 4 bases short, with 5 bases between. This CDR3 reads CASSAGYEQYF. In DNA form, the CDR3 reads TGTGCCAGCAGCGCAGGGTACGAGCAGTACTTC.